The 11 T cell receptor beta chains listed next were all sequenced from one sample in a study of beta chain features in type 1 diabetes. Broader study findings: Moderately but significantly shorter TCRB CDR3s were found in Type 1 diabetes patients in all four CD4+ subsets.

These receptors' targets are unknown. Isolated RNA was reverse transcribed in full, so expressed TCRB transcripts were sequenced. The method was immunoSEQ multiplex PCR; TCRdb's version includes in-frame clones alone and lacks a portion of them. The sample includes some 330,000 clones, about 12% of them seen just once. Input material: naive CD4+ T cells from blood. These receptors all stem from a woman in her late teens or twenties with type 1 diabetes.

There are a few counts of this clone. V gene TRBV7-2 combines with J gene TRBJ2-2, with TRBD2 as a possible D gene (6 bases). The CDR3 consists of 15 residues. With 3 bases removed from V and 8 bases from J, the gap between germline ends came to 16 bases. CDR1 and CDR2 (germline): SGHTA, FQGNSA. The CDR3 DNA follows: TGTGCCAGCAGCTTTGGTCTAGCGAGGCTTGGGGAGCTGTTTTTT. It codes for CASSFGLARLGELFF.

This clone came up a few times. The genes are TRBV27 and TRBJ2-1; no clear D. The CDR3 is 13 amino acids. Germline V gene sequence: CDR1 MNHEY, CDR2 SMNVEV (reference sequence). V was cut by 4 bases and J by 9 bases, with 13 bases left in between. The CDR3 sequence: CASSSPLEAEQFF. The CDR3 coding sequence is TGTGCCAGCAGTTCCCCCCTAGAGGCTGAGCAGTTCTTC.

In this sample, this clone turned up a few times. The chain joins TRBV5-4 to TRBJ1-2; D is possibly TRBD1 (6 bases). V was pared by 4 bases and J by 5 bases, with 9 bases between. There are 12 residues in the CDR3. CDR1 and CDR2 from the germline V gene are SGHNT and YYREEE (reference sequence). The DNA for the CDR3 is TGTGCCAGCAGCCCGGACAGATATGGCTACACCTTC. Translating gives CASSPDRYGYTF.

This clone turned up a few times. This sequence joins TRBV5-6 and TRBJ1-3; possibly TRBD1 for D (5 bases). The CDR3 consists of 12 residues. The V end lost 7 bases, the J end lost 4 bases, and 9 bases lay between the germline ends. Germline CDR1 SGHDT, CDR2 YYEEEE. The CDR3, as DNA: TGTGCCAGCGCAGGGCCCGGAAACACCATATATTTT. Protein: CASAGPGNTIYF.

This clone has a handful of counts. The V call is TRBV10-3, the J call TRBJ2-7; tentatively, D is TRBD2 (5 bases). The CDR3 is made up of 15 amino acids. V lost 5 bases, J lost 6 bases, and 20 bases lay in between. The germline CDR1 and CDR2 sequences are ENHRY and SYGVKD. The CDR3 spells CAISFQSGRESEQYF. The CDR3, as DNA: TGTGCCATCAGTTTCCAGAGCGGCCGGGAAAGCGAGCAGTACTTC.

V and J are TRBV6-6 and TRBJ2-1; D uncertain. Trimming took 0 bases from V and 10 from J, leaving 16 bases between them. The CDR3 is 15 residues long. The germline V gene encodes CDR1 MNHNY and CDR2 SVGAGI (reference sequence). As DNA, the CDR3 is TGTGCCAGCAGTTACTCGAAATCCCACTTTGTCGAGCAGTTCTTC. Encoded protein: CASSYSKSHFVEQFF.

The rearrangement uses TRBV6-6 and TRBJ2-7, with TRBD2 matching 7 bases. The CDR3 runs to 15 residues. The V and J ends lost 0 bases and 4 bases, in that order; junction bases with no gene match: 6. Germline CDR1 is MNHNY and CDR2 is SVGAGI (reference sequence). The CDR3 DNA is TGTGCCAGCAGTTACTCGTGGTCCGGGGGGTACGAGCAGTACTTC. It is translated as CASSYSWSGGYEQYF.

V usage is TRBV6-5 and J usage is TRBJ2-5, with TRBD1 identical over 8 bases. Per the germline V gene, CDR1 is MNHEY and CDR2 is SVGAGI. V lost 10 bases to trimming and J lost 1 base; unmatched junction nucleotides: 8. The CDR3 runs to 14 residues. CDR3 coding DNA: TGTGCCACCATGGACAGGGCCCTCCAAGAGACCCAGTACTTC. It translates to CATMDRALQETQYF.

V and J are TRBV5-1 and TRBJ1-1; D call uncertain. This CDR3 contains 13 residues. Germline loops: CDR1 SGHRS, CDR2 YFSETQ. Trimming took 1 base from V and 5 from J, leaving 9 bases between them. The CDR3 coding sequence is TGCGCCAGCAGCTTGCAACCCGAGACTGAAGCTTTCTTT. Translation gives CASSLQPETEAFF.

The V call is TRBV5-1, the J call TRBJ2-3, with 9 bases fitting TRBD2. Unmatched junction bases numbered 9, after V lost 4 bases and J lost 6 bases. The CDR3 has 15 residues. Germline assignment: CDR1 SGHRS and CDR2 YFSETQ. CDR3 residues: CASSAGLAVSDTQYF. Written as DNA, the CDR3 is TGCGCCAGCAGCGCGGGACTAGCTGTCTCCGATACGCAGTATTTT.

In its sample, this clone was seen a few times. This chain uses TRBV30 with TRBJ2-7, with 10 bases matching TRBD1. CDR1 and CDR2 (germline): GTSNPN, SVGIG (reference sequence). The J segment lost 3 bases and the V segment lost 4 bases, leaving 12 bases of the junction unmatched. The CDR3 runs 16 residues. The CDR3 sequence: CAWMIATGGFVYEQYF. In nucleotides, the CDR3 is TGTGCCTGGATGATCGCGACAGGGGGCTTCGTCTACGAGCAGTACTTC.